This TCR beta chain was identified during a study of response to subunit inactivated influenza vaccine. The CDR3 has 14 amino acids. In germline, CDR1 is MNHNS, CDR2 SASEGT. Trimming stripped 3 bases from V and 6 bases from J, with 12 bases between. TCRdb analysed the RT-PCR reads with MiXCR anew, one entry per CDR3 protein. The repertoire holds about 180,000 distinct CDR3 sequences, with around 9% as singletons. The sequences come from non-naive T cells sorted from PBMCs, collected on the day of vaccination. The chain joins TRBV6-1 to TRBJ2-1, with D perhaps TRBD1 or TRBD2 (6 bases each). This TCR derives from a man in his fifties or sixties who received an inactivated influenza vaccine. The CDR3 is CASSEVGGGNEQFF. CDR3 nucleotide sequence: TGTGCCAGCAGTGAGGTAGGAGGGGGCAATGAGCAGTTCTTC.